This entry describes one TCR beta chain. The target antigen is unknown. Assay used: immunoSEQ multiplex PCR; TCRdb lists only in-frame clones, some missing. Seen here are approximately 100,000 clones, approximately 86% observed once, and the top ten hold approximately 8%. Germline-derived CDR1 and CDR2 are SGHNT and YENEEA. V gave up 3 bases and J gave up 3 bases, with 8 bases separating them. The CDR3 extends over 13 amino acids. Sample time point: baseline pretreatment blood. As to treatment: 15 Gy SBRT to primary tumor, nephrectomy 4 weeks later. The data belong to a study of radiation and T cells in renal cell carcinoma. The overall study: Nephrectomy followed 15 Gy stereotactic body radiation by 4 weeks. Findings and caveats of the study: Baseline intratumoral clonotype presence is unknown without pretreatment biopsies. Top tumor clonotypes rose in blood 2 weeks post-radiation, then contracted.

V and J are TRBV11-3 and TRBJ1-1; no definite D call. Here the sequenced sample was blood, taken from a patient whose treatment included radiotherapy and nephrectomy. This clonotype was sampled from a man aged 50-60 years with renal cell carcinoma. The CDR3 region is CASSFTKDTEAFF. For the CDR3, the DNA is TGTGCCAGCAGCTTCACCAAGGACACTGAAGCTTTCTTT.